Below are 18 T cell receptor beta chains sequenced from a single sample in a study of CD8+ T cells in alopecia areata. CD25+CD127- cells were obtained by sorting CD4+ cells, for about 5 patients. cDNA prepared by RNA extraction and subsequent reverse transcription served as the template for sequencing. Sequencing used immunoSEQ multiplex PCR; TCRdb keeps in-frame clones, though not all of them. There are tens of thousands of clones in the sample; around 67% occur only once, and about 4.9% lies in the top ten. The sample consisted of CD4+ Tregs sorted from blood. These receptors were collected from a human donor with alopecia areata.

This chain joins TRBV6-5 and TRBJ1-2, with TRBD1 as a possible D gene (6 bases). There are 13 residues in the CDR3. V was pared by 6 bases and J by 7 bases, with 15 bases between. The germline gives CDR1 MNHEY, CDR2 SVGAGI. This CDR3 reads CASRPPRTVGYTF. CDR3 bases: TGTGCCAGCAGACCGCCCCGGACAGTTGGCTACACCTTC.

The rearrangement uses TRBV19 and TRBJ1-4; no clear D gene. V lost 3 bases to trimming and J lost 5 bases, with 13 bases between them. Germline V gene data show CDR1 as LNHDA and CDR2 as SQIVND (reference sequence). This CDR3 region has 15 residues. The CDR3 loop reads CASSILSPSNEKLFF. The CDR3 nucleotides read TGTGCCAGTAGTATCCTCAGCCCCTCAAATGAAAAACTGTTTTTT.

The chain recombines TRBV19 with TRBJ2-2; D uncertain. The V gene lost 6 bases and the J gene lost 3 bases, with 11 bases spanning the gap. CDR1 is LNHDA and CDR2 is SQIVND in the germline V gene (reference sequence). There are 14 residues in the CDR3. The DNA of the CDR3 is TGTGCCAGTAGATGGTTCCGGGACACCGGGGAGCTGTTTTTT. Translated, it gives CASRWFRDTGELFF.

The V and J genes are TRBV21-1 and TRBJ2-2; the table's D gene call, TRBD2, was not cross checked with the DNA. TRBV21-1 is flagged as a pseudogene. This CDR3 has 14 amino acids. CDR3 coding DNA: TGTGCCAGTCCTTCGGCTAGCGCATTCGGGGAGCTGTTTTTT. This gives the protein CASPSASAFGELFF.

The rearrangement links TRBV6-6 to TRBJ1-6; D is undetermined. CDR1 is MNHNY and CDR2 is SVGAGI in the germline V gene (reference sequence). V lost 7 bases and J lost 8, with 12 bases in between. There are 13 residues in the CDR3. The chain's CDR3 is CASTEDEYSPLHF. The CDR3 DNA reads as TGTGCCAGCACCGAGGACGAGTATTCACCCCTCCACTTT.

A few counts support this clone. The chain is built from TRBV6-6 and TRBJ2-1; D may be TRBD2 (5 bases). CDR1 is MNHNY, CDR2 SVGAGI, per germline (reference sequence). This CDR3 is built from 13 residues. The germline V and J ends were trimmed by 5 bases and 6 bases, with 11 bases remaining between them. The CDR3, as DNA: TGTGCCAGCAGTAACGGGATCTTCAATGAGCAGTTCTTC. It is translated as CASSNGIFNEQFF.

The CDR3 loop is CSVELKAEQFF. The DNA of the CDR3 is TGCAGCGTTGAACTCAAGGCTGAGCAGTTCTTC. V and J are TRBV29-1 and TRBJ2-1; D is ambiguous. V was pared by 2 bases and J by 9 bases, with 8 bases between. From germline, CDR1 is SQVTM and CDR2 ANQGSEA. The CDR3 sequence is 11 residues long.

The chain combines TRBV23-1 with TRBJ2-4; no clear D. TRBV23-1 is an ORF, and what it does is uncertain. CDR3 length: 17 residues. V lost 0 bases and J 2 bases, leaving 14 bases between the germline ends. The CDR3 DNA sequence: TGCGCCAGCAGTCAATCTCGTAGTTACCCTCCCAAAAACATTCAGTACTTC. It is translated as CASSQSRSYPPKNIQYF.

The table lists this clone with a count of one. V is TRBV7-2 and J is TRBJ2-1; D gene uncertain. V was cut by 5 bases and J by 3 bases, with 14 bases left in between. The CDR3 consists of 15 residues. The germline CDR1 and CDR2 sequences are SGHTA and FQGNSA. The chain's CDR3 is CASSPNNERYNEQFF. CDR3 in DNA: TGTGCCAGCAGCCCAAATAACGAACGCTACAATGAGCAGTTCTTC.

This clone is deemed medium-sized. V usage is TRBV28 and J usage is TRBJ2-5; unclear D gene. Germline CDR1 MDHEN, CDR2 SYDVKM. CDR3 length: 13 residues. V lost 4 bases, J lost 5 bases, and 11 bases lay in between. The CDR3 DNA is TGTGCCAGCAGTTACGCAGACCTCGAGACCCAGTACTTC. Encoded protein: CASSYADLETQYF.

This clone was recorded once. The chain has TRBV30 and TRBJ1-5; possible D gene TRBD1, 5 bases. The CDR3 extends over 15 amino acids. V was pared by 3 bases and J by 6 bases, with 18 bases between. From germline, CDR1 is GTSNPN and CDR2 SVGIG (reference sequence). Written as DNA, the CDR3 is TGTGCCTGGAGCCAAAGTGGGGGTTCGGGTCAGCCCCAGCATTTT. This codes for CAWSQSGGSGQPQHF. Using reference TRBV30 and TRBJ1-5 for the parts outside the CDR3, the full variable domain is SQTIHQWPATLVQPVGSPLSLECTVEGTSNPNLYWYRQAAGRGLQLLFYSVGIGQISSEVPQNLSASRPQDRQFILSSKKLLLSDSGFYLCAWSQSGGSGQPQHFGDGTRLSIL.

This chain joins TRBV6-1 and TRBJ1-6; TRBD1 aligns across 7 bases. The CDR3 runs to 15 residues. V was clipped by 3 bases and J by 10 bases; unmatched bases: 9. Germline CDR1 MNHNS, CDR2 SASEGT. The CDR3 protein is CASSESGTVDSPLHF. The CDR3 DNA follows: TGTGCCAGCAGTGAGAGCGGGACAGTTGACTCACCCCTCCACTTT.

This clone was picked up one time. The rearrangement links TRBV27 to TRBJ2-6, with D possibly TRBD2 on 7 matching bases. The CDR3 runs 18 residues. V was shortened by 5 bases and J by 2 bases, with 19 bases between the two germline ends. CDR1 is MNHEY and CDR2 is SMNVEV in the germline V gene (reference sequence). CDR3 loop: CASSPRGGGLPGANVLTF. Here the CDR3 DNA reads TGTGCCAGCAGTCCCCGGGGAGGGGGGTTGCCTGGGGCCAACGTCCTGACTTTC.

J is TRBJ2-5 and V is TRBV29-1; D tentatively fits TRBD1 or TRBD2 (6 bases each). V shed 6 bases and J shed 0 bases, with 17 bases lying between them. CDR1 SQVTM and CDR2 ANQGSEA come from the germline V gene. This CDR3 comprises 15 residues. This CDR3 reads CSVRRGASHQETQYF. The CDR3 nucleotides are TGCAGCGTCCGAAGGGGGGCCAGCCACCAAGAGACCCAGTACTTC.

This sequence joins TRBV20-1 and TRBJ2-5; D ambiguous. Germline CDR1 is DFQATT and CDR2 is SNEGSKA (reference sequence). V was shortened by 4 bases and J by 4 bases, with 4 bases between the two germline ends. CDR3 size: 10 residues. The CDR3 nucleotides read TGCAGTGCTACCCGAGAGACCCAGTACTTC. Residues: CSATRETQYF.

J is TRBJ1-5 and V is TRBV5-1; 8 bases agree with TRBD1. CDR3 size: 15 residues. The V gene end was trimmed by 1 base and the J gene end by 2 bases; junction bases not matched to a gene: 2. Germline-derived CDR1 and CDR2 are SGHRS and YFSETQ. CDR3 sequence (DNA): TGCGCCAGCAGCTTGTTGGGACAGGGCAATCAGCCCCAGCATTTT. Amino acids: CASSLLGQGNQPQHF.

V usage is TRBV30 and J usage is TRBJ2-2; TRBD2 matches 7 bases. V shed 3 bases and J 4 bases; nucleotides not matched to a gene: 2. The CDR3 loop spans 13 amino acids. CDR1 is GTSNPN, CDR2 SVGIG, per germline (reference sequence). The CDR3 sequence: CAWRTGGTGELFF. CDR3 sequence (DNA): TGTGCCTGGAGGACGGGGGGCACCGGGGAGCTGTTTTTT.

The V call is TRBV28, the J call TRBJ1-2; perhaps TRBD1 as D (6 bases). V lost 4 bases and J 8 bases, leaving 20 bases between the germline ends. CDR3 length: 15 residues. Germline V CDR1 and CDR2: MDHEN, SYDVKM. CDR3 protein: CASSSHGGGAPGYTF. The CDR3 bases are TGTGCCAGCAGTTCCCACGGGGGGGGCGCGCCGGGCTACACCTTC.